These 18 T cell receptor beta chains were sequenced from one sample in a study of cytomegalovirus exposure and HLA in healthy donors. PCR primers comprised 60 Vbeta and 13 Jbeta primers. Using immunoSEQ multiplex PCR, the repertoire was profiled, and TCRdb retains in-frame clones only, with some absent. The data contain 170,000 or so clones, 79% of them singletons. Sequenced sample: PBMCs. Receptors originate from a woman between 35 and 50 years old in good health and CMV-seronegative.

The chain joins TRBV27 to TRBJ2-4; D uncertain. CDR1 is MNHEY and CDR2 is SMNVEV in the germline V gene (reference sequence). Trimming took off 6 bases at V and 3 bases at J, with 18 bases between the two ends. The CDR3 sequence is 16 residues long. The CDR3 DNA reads TGTGCCAGCAGACCCACAGCAGCTAATTACAAAAACATTCAGTACTTC. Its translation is CASRPTAANYKNIQYF.

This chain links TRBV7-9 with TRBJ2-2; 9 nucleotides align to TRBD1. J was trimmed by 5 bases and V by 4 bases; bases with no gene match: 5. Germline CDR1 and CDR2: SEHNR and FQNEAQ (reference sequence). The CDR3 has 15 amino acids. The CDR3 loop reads CASSSRGTGTGELFF. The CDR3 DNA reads TGTGCCAGCAGCTCTCGGGGGACAGGGACCGGGGAGCTGTTTTTT.

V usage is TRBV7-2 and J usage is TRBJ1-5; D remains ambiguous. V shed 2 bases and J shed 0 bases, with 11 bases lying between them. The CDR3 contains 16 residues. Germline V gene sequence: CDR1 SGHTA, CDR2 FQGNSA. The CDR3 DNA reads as TGTGCCAGCAGCTTAAATTCCATCATTAGCAATCAGCCCCAGCATTTT. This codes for CASSLNSIISNQPQHF. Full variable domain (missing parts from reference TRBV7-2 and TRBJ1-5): GAGVSQSPSNKVTEKGKDVELRCDPISGHTALYWYRQSLGQGLEFLIYFQGNSAPDKSGLPSDRFSAERTGGSVSTLTIQRTQQEDSAVYLCASSLNSIISNQPQHFGDGTRLSIL.

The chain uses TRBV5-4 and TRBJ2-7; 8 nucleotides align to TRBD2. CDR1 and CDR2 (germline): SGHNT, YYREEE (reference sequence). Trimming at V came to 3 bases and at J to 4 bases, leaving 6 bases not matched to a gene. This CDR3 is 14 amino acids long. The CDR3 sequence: CASSSGTSLYEQYF. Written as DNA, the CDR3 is TGTGCCAGCAGCTCAGGGACTAGTCTATACGAGCAGTACTTC. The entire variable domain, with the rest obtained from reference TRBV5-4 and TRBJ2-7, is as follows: ETGVTQSPTHLIKTRGQQVTLRCSSQSGHNTVSWYQQALGQGPQFIFQYYREEENGRGNFPPRFSGLQFPNYSSELNVNALELDDSALYLCASSSGTSLYEQYFGPGTRLTVT.

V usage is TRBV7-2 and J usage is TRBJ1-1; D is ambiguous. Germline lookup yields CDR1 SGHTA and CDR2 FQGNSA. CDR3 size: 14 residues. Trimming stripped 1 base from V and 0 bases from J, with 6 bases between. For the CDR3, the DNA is TGTGCCAGCAGCTTAGGGGCGCTGAACACTGAAGCTTTCTTT. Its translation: CASSLGALNTEAFF.

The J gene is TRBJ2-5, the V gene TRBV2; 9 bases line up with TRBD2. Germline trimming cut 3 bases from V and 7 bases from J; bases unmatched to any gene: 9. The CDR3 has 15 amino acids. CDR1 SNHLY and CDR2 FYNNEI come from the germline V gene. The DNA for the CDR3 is TGTGCCAGCAGTGAGTTGCGGGGGGGCCGGGGGACCCAGTACTTC. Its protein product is CASSELRGGRGTQYF.

CDR3 region: CASSPTGSYGYTF. The DNA of the CDR3 is TGTGCCAGCAGCCCCACAGGGAGCTATGGCTACACCTTC. V and J are TRBV7-3 and TRBJ1-2; tentatively, D is TRBD1 (6 bases). V was shortened by 5 bases and J by 4 bases, with 11 bases between the two germline ends. Germline assignment: CDR1 SGHTA and CDR2 FQGTGA. This CDR3 spans 13 amino acids.

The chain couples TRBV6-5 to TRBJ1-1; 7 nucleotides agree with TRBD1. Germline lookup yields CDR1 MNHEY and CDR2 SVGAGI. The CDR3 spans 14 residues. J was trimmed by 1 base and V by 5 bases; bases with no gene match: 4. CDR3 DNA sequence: TGTGCCAGCAGTAAAACAGGGGCGAACACTGAAGCTTTCTTT. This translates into CASSKTGANTEAFF.

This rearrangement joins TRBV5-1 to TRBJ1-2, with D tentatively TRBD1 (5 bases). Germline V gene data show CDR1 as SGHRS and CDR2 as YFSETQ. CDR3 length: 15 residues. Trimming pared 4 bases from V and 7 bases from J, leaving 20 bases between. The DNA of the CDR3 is TGCGCCAGCAGCACCCGAAGTGGGGCCCCGGGTGGCTACACCTTC. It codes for CASSTRSGAPGGYTF.

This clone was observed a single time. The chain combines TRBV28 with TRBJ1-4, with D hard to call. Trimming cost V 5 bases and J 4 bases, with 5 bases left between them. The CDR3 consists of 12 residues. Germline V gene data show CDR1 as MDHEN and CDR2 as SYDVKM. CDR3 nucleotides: TGTGCCAGCAGTATCAGTAATGAAAAACTGTTTTTT. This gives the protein CASSISNEKLFF.

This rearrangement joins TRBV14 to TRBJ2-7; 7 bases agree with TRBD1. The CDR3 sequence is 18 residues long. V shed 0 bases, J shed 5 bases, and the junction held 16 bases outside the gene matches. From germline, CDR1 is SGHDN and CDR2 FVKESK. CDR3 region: CASSQEAFMDRFSHEQYF. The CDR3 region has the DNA TGTGCCAGCAGCCAAGAGGCCTTTATGGACAGGTTTTCCCACGAGCAGTACTTC.

This CDR3 is CASSKIGTETYEQYF. In DNA form, the CDR3 reads TGTGCCAGCAGCAAAATCGGGACTGAGACCTACGAGCAGTACTTC. V and J are TRBV6-6 and TRBJ2-7; maybe TRBD2 (6 bases). V was cut by 6 bases and J by 2 bases, with 17 bases left in between. Germline CDR1 reads MNHNY; CDR2 reads SVGAGI (reference sequence). The CDR3 extends over 15 amino acids.

As DNA, the CDR3 is TGCAGCGTTGTACCCCCCTGGAGGAACACTGAAGCTTTCTTT. This codes for CSVVPPWRNTEAFF. The rearrangement uses TRBV29-1 and TRBJ1-1; D uncertain. Deletions cut 4 bases from V and 1 base from J, with 13 bases between. The CDR3 totals 14 residues. The germline gives CDR1 SQVTM, CDR2 ANQGSEA. Full variable domain (missing parts from reference TRBV29-1 and TRBJ1-1): SAVISQKPSRDICQRGTSLTIQCQVDSQVTMMFWYRQQPGQSLTLIATANQGSEATYESGFVIDKFPISRPNLTFSTLTVSNMSPEDSSIYLCSVVPPWRNTEAFFGQGTRLTVV.

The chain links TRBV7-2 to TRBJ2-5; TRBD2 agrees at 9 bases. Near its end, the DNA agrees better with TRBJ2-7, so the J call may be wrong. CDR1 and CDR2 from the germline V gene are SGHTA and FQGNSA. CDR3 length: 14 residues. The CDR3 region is CASSLTAGGYEQYF. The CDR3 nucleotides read TGTGCCAGCAGCCTAACAGCGGGAGGTTACGAGCAGTACTTC.

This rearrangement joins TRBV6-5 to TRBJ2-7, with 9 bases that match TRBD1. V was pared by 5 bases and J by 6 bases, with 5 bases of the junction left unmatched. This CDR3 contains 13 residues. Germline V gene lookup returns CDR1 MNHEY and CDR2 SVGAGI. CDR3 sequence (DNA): TGTGCCAGCAGTCCACAGGGGGCGAGCGAGCAGTACTTC. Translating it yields CASSPQGASEQYF.

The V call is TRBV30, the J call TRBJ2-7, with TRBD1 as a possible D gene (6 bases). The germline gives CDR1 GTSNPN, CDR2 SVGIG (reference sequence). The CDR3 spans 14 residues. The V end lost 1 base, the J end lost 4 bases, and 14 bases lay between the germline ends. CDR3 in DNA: TGTGCCTGGAGTGCGGCCAGGGGATGGTACGAGCAGTACTTC. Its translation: CAWSAARGWYEQYF. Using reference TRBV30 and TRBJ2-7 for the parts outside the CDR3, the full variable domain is SQTIHQWPATLVQPVGSPLSLECTVEGTSNPNLYWYRQAAGRGLQLLFYSVGIGQISSEVPQNLSASRPQDRQFILSSKKLLLSDSGFYLCAWSAARGWYEQYFGPGTRLTVT.

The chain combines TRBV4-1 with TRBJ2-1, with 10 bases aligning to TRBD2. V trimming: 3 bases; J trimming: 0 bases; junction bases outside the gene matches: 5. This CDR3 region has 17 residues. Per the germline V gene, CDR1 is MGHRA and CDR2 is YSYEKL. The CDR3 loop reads CASSQIGLADSYNEQFF. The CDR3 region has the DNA TGCGCCAGCAGCCAGATCGGACTAGCGGACTCCTACAATGAGCAGTTCTTC.

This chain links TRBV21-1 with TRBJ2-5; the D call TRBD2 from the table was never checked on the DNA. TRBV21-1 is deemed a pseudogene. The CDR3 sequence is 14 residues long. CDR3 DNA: TGTGCCAGCAGCAAACCGCCGGGGAGAGAGACCCAGTACTTC. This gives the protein CASSKPPGRETQYF.